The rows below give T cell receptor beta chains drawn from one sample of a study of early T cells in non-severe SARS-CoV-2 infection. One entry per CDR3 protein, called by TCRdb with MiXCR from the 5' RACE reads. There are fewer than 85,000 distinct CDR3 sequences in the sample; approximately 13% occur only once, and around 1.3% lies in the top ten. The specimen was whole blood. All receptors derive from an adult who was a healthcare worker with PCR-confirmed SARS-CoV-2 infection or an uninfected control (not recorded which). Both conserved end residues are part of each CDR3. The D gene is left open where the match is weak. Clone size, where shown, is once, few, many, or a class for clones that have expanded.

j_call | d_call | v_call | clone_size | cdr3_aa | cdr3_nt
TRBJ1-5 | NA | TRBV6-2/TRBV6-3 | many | CASTEPLRGFNQPQHF | TGTGCCAGCACCGAACCCCTCCGGGGTTTCAATCAGCCCCAGCATTTT
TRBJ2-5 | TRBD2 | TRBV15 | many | CATSLRGYQETQYF | TGTGCCACCAGCTTGCGGGGGTACCAAGAGACCCAGTACTTC
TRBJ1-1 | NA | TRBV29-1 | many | CSAIQGSNTEAFF | TGCAGCGCTATCCAGGGTTCGAACACTGAAGCTTTCTTT
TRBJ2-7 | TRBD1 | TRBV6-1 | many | CATRDRVNEQYF | TGTGCCACCCGAGACAGGGTCAACGAGCAGTACTTC
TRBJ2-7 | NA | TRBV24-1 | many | CATSGPAGPYEQYF | TGTGCCACCAGTGGGCCGGCGGGACCCTACGAGCAGTACTTC
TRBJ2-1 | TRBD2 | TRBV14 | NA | CASSPAGSYNEQFF | TGTGCCAGCTCCCCAGCGGGAAGTTACAATGAGCAGTTCTTC
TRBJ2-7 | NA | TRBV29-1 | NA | CSVLENYEQYF | TGCAGCGTCCTTGAGAACTACGAGCAGTACTTC
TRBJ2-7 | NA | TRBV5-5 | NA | CASSSGALREQYF | TGTGCCAGCAGCTCCGGCGCTCTGAGGGAGCAGTACTTC
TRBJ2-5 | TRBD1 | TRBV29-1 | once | CSAGQGQETQYF | TGCAGCGCGGGACAGGGCCAAGAGACCCAGTACTTC
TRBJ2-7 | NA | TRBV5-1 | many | CASSFTGFDEQYF | TGCGCCAGCAGCTTTACAGGGTTCGACGAGCAGTACTTC
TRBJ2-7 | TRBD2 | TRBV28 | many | CASSESGTSGGGPSYEQYF | TGTGCCAGCAGTGAATCCGGGACTAGCGGGGGGGGACCCTCCTACGAGCAGTACTTC
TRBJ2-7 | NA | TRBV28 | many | CASSFRGRLMNEQYF | TGTGCCAGCAGTTTTCGTGGCAGGCTAATGAACGAGCAGTACTTC
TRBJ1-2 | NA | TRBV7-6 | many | CASSAEQASNYGYTF | TGTGCCAGCAGCGCCGAACAGGCCTCTAACTATGGCTACACCTTC
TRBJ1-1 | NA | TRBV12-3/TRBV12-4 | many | CASSLGSGAQLEAFF | TGTGCCAGCAGTTTAGGGTCAGGGGCTCAACTTGAAGCTTTCTTT
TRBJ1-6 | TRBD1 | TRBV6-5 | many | CASSYYRTGVLGPLHF | TGTGCCAGCAGTTACTATCGGACAGGCGTTTTGGGGCCCCTCCACTTT
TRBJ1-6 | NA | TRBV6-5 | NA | CASSYAPGPPLHF | TGTGCCAGCAGTTACGCTCCTGGACCACCCCTCCACTTT
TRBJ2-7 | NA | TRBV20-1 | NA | CSARDPAGRPYEQYF | TGCAGTGCTAGAGATCCCGCGGGCCGTCCCTACGAGCAGTACTTC
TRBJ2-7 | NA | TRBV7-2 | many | CASSLGFYEQYF | TGTGCCAGCAGCTTAGGGTTCTACGAGCAGTACTTC
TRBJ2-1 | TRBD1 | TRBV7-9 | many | CASSLGQGLIF | TGTGCCAGCAGCCTGGGACAGGGTTTAATCTTC
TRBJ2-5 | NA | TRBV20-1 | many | CSVAPQETQYF | TGCAGTGTTGCCCCCCAAGAGACCCAGTACTTC
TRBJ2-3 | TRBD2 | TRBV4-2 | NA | CASSQVLTPSGGDTDTQYF | TGTGCCAGCAGCCAAGTTCTGACGCCTAGTGGGGGGGACACAGATACGCAGTATTTT
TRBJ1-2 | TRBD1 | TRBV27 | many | CASSLPGGNGYTF | TGTGCCAGCAGTTTACCAGGGGGCAATGGCTACACCTTC
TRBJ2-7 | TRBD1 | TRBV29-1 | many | CSVRTGRTYEQYF | TGCAGCGTTCGGACAGGGAGAACCTACGAGCAGTACTTC
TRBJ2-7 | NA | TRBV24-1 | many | CATSDTGYEEQYF | TGTGCCACCAGTGATACAGGGTATGAGGAGCAGTACTTC
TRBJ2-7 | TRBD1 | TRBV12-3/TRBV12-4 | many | CASSLNVWDRDSYEQYF | TGTGCCAGCAGTTTAAATGTATGGGACAGGGACTCCTACGAGCAGTACTTC
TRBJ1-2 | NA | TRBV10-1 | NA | CASSNAAYGYTF | TGCGCCAGCAGTAACGCGGCATATGGCTACACCTTC
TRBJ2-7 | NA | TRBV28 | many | CASNPLGGYEQYF | TGTGCCAGCAACCCCCTGGGGGGATACGAGCAGTACTTC
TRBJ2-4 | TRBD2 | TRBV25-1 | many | CASSESSSGANIQYF | TGTGCCAGCAGTGAATCCTCCAGCGGGGCCAACATTCAGTACTTC
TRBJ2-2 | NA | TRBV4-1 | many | CASSQDRAALGAGELFF | TGCGCCAGCAGCCAAGATAGGGCAGCCCTTGGGGCCGGGGAGCTGTTTTTT
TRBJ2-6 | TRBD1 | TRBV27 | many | CASSLQGALGANVLTF | TGTGCCAGCAGTTTACAGGGGGCGCTTGGGGCCAACGTCCTGACTTTC
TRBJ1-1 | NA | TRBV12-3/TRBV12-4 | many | CASSSTPLLQGRYTEAFF | TGTGCCAGCAGTTCAACACCCCTTCTGCAGGGGCGTTACACTGAAGCTTTCTTT
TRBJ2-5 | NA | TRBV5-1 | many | CASSLGPDSQETQYF | TGCGCCAGCAGCCTTGGGCCGGACAGCCAAGAGACCCAGTACTTC
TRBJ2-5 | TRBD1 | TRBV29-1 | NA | CSVGRQGALGTQYF | TGCAGCGTTGGGAGACAGGGGGCTCTCGGGACCCAGTACTTC
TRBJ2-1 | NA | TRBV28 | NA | CASSKGSVEQFF | TGTGCCAGCAGCAAAGGTTCGGTTGAGCAGTTCTTC
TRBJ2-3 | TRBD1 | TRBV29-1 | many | CSVDPPDRAFSTDTQYF | TGCAGCGTTGACCCTCCGGACAGGGCCTTTAGCACAGATACGCAGTATTTT
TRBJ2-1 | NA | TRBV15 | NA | CATSRVLGGHNEQFF | TGTGCCACCAGCAGAGTCCTTGGGGGGCACAATGAGCAGTTCTTC
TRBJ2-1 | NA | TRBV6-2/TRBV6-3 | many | CASSPRNLNEQFF | TGTGCCAGCAGTCCCCGGAACTTAAATGAGCAGTTCTTC
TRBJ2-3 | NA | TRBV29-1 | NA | CSVEYATDTQYF | TGCAGCGTTGAATACGCCACAGATACGCAGTATTTT
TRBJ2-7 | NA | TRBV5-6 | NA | CASSLAWVSSYEQYF | TGTGCCAGCAGCTTGGCGTGGGTGAGCTCCTACGAGCAGTACTTC
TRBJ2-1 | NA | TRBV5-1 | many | CASSLGPNNEQFF | TGCGCCAGCAGCTTGGGGCCCAACAATGAGCAGTTCTTC
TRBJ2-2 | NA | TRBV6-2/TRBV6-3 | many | CASSYGMTLNTGELFF | TGTGCCAGCAGTTACGGGATGACGCTGAACACCGGGGAGCTGTTTTTT
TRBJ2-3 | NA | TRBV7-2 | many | CASSLVNLGSTDTQYF | TGTGCCAGCAGCTTAGTTAACCTGGGAAGCACAGATACGCAGTATTTT
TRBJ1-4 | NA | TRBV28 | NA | CASSPQEGVTEKLFF | TGTGCCAGCAGTCCCCAAGAAGGAGTTACTGAAAAACTGTTTTTT
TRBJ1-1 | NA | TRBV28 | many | CASTGLRMRSEAFF | TGTGCCAGCACCGGCCTAAGGATGCGGTCTGAAGCTTTCTTT
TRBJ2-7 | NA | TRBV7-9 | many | CASSPSSSTSEQYF | NA
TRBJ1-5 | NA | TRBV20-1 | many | CSARGDDQPQHF | TGCAGTGCTAGAGGGGATGATCAGCCCCAGCATTTT
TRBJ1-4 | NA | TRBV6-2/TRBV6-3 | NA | CASQNRGAAGEKLFF | TGTGCCAGCCAGAATAGAGGAGCCGCCGGTGAAAAACTGTTTTTT
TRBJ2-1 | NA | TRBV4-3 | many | CASSQSLSSYNEQFF | TGCGCCAGCAGCCAAAGTCTTAGCTCCTACAATGAGCAGTTCTTC
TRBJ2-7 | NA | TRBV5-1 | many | CASSRDGLYEQYF | TGCGCCAGCAGTCGGGACGGGCTCTACGAGCAGTACTTC
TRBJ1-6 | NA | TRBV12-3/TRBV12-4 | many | CASSINRSPLHF | TGTGCCAGCAGTATCAATAGATCACCCCTCCACTTT
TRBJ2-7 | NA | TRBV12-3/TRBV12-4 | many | CASNQGGFGEQYF | TGTGCCAGCAACCAGGGGGGATTCGGCGAGCAGTACTTC